Shown below are 27 T cell receptor beta chains from a single sample sequenced in a study of blood T cell repertoires in COVID-19. The data were produced by immunoSEQ multiplex PCR, yet TCRdb's version contains in-frame clones alone and is incomplete. The table shows about 270,000 clones, with 75% to 85% occurring only once. Sequenced: PBMCs or T cells enriched from blood (not recorded which). These receptors were collected from a woman aged 45-60 years with acute COVID-19.

The chain links TRBV7-2 to TRBJ1-6; weak D call: TRBD1 (6 bases). The ends were cut back, 4 bases at V and 0 bases at J, with 10 bases in the middle. Germline-derived CDR1 and CDR2 are SGHTA and FQGNSA. The CDR3 consists of 16 residues. In DNA, the CDR3 is TGTGCCAGCAGCTCCACAGGGAGCTCCTATAATTCACCCCTCCACTTT. Its translation: CASSSTGSSYNSPLHF.

The chain combines TRBV21-1 with TRBJ2-7; the D call of TRBD1 is as the table states it, not checked on the DNA. TRBV21-1 is given as a pseudogene. This CDR3 region has 15 residues. For the CDR3, the DNA is TGTGCCAGCAGCAAAGGAGGGACAAGACTCCGCGAGCAGTACTTC. Translated: CASSKGGTRLREQYF.

This sequence joins TRBV3-1 (or the pseudogene TRBV3-2) and TRBJ1-2, with D unclear. The CDR3 covers 14 residues. The V end was cut by 0 bases, the J end by 4 bases, with 9 bases between. Germline lookup yields CDR1 LGHDT and CDR2 YNNKEL (reference sequence). CDR3 region: CASSQEEGTYGYTF. Written as DNA, the CDR3 is TGTGCCAGCAGCCAAGAGGAGGGTACCTATGGCTACACCTTC.

V gene TRBV6-4 combines with J gene TRBJ1-1; D might be TRBD1 (5 bases). Germline values: CDR1 MRHNA, CDR2 SNTAGT. The V end was cut by 6 bases, the J end by 3 bases, with 11 bases between. The CDR3 contains 13 residues. CDR3 sequence reads: CASRYRRDTEAFF. The DNA for the CDR3 is TGTGCCAGCAGATACAGGCGAGACACTGAAGCTTTCTTT.

This clone appeared a single time. This rearrangement joins TRBV13 to TRBJ2-7; no firm D call. This CDR3 has 13 residues. Trimming took off 0 bases at V and 0 bases at J, with 3 bases between the two ends. CDR1 is PRHDT and CDR2 is FYEKMQ in the germline V gene (reference sequence). As DNA, the CDR3 is TGTGCCAGCAGCTTAGGGGCCTCCTACGAGCAGTACTTC. It is translated as CASSLGASYEQYF.

J is TRBJ1-5 and V is TRBV4-1; 7 bases are shared with TRBD1. Germline trimming cut 4 bases from V and 0 bases from J; bases unmatched to any gene: 15. The CDR3 extends over 19 amino acids. Germline lookup yields CDR1 MGHRA and CDR2 YSYEKL. The CDR3 region has the DNA TGCGCCAGCAGCCGAGAAGGGATACAGGGGAAAGTTAGCAATCAGCCCCAGCATTTT. It codes for CASSREGIQGKVSNQPQHF.

CDR3 loop: CAGAWGIGAEAFF. The CDR3, as DNA: TGTGCCGGGGCGTGGGGAATAGGGGCTGAAGCTTTCTTT. J is TRBJ1-1 and V is TRBV7-9, with D possibly TRBD1 on 5 matching bases. The V gene's germline CDR1 is SEHNR and CDR2 FQNEAQ (reference sequence). Trimming pared 11 bases from V and 6 bases from J, leaving 19 bases between. This CDR3 is built from 13 residues.

Remarks on this clone: An end of the junction does not agree with germline; a read error may underlie this. Other DNA sequences in this sample translate to the same CDR3. The chain recombines TRBV2 with TRBJ1-5; D might be TRBD1 (6 bases). The germline CDR1 and CDR2 sequences are SNHLY and FYNNEI. This CDR3 is 14 amino acids long. CDR3 in DNA: TGTGCCAGCAGCGAAGGACAGCCCAATCAGCCCCAGCATTTT. Translated, it gives CASSEGQPNQPQHF.

The V call is TRBV19, the J call TRBJ1-1, with unresolved D. The V end lost 3 bases, the J end lost 7 bases, and 15 bases lay between the germline ends. The germline CDR1 and CDR2 sequences are LNHDA and SQIVND (reference sequence). This CDR3 is built from 14 residues. CDR3 residues: CASSIGQYRGEAFF. Here the CDR3 DNA reads TGTGCCAGTAGTATTGGGCAGTACCGGGGTGAAGCTTTCTTT. The full variable domain, its missing parts supplied by reference TRBV19 and TRBJ1-1, is DGGITQSPKYLFRKEGQNVTLSCEQNLNHDAMYWYRQDPGQGLRLIYYSQIVNDFQKGDIAEGYSVSREKKESFPLTVTSAQKNPTAFYLCASSIGQYRGEAFFGQGTRLTVV.

The chain employs TRBV7-6 and TRBJ1-3, with D possibly TRBD1 on 5 matching bases. Trimming took 5 bases from V and 4 from J, leaving 12 bases between them. The germline CDR1 and CDR2 sequences are SGHVS and FNYEAQ. The CDR3 has 14 amino acids. CDR3 residues: CASSGAGSGNTIYF. The DNA for the CDR3 is TGTGCCAGCAGCGGAGCAGGGTCCGGAAACACCATATATTTT.

The chain carries TRBV6-2 or TRBV6-3 and TRBJ1-6, with 7 bases aligning to TRBD1. CDR1 MNHEY and CDR2 SVGEGT come from the germline V gene. V dropped 4 bases and J dropped 10; count of bases not matched to a gene: 10. The CDR3 runs 15 residues. CDR3 in DNA: TGTGCCAGCAGTTCCATTGACAGGGACGAATCACCCCTCCACTTT. This encodes CASSSIDRDESPLHF.

The rearrangement links TRBV7-8 to TRBJ1-5; D possibly corresponds to TRBD1 (5 bases). This CDR3 has 15 amino acids. Germline lookup yields CDR1 SGHVS and CDR2 FQNEAQ. V was cut by 2 bases and J by 6 bases, with 14 bases left in between. The CDR3 DNA reads TGTGCCAGCAGCTTAAATTCAGGGATTGTTCAGCCCCAGCATTTT. Translation: CASSLNSGIVQPQHF.

This clone turned up a few times. This chain connects TRBV5-1 to TRBJ1-2; 9 nucleotides line up with TRBD1. V lost 4 bases, J lost 8 bases, and 6 bases stayed unmatched. The germline gives CDR1 SGHRS, CDR2 YFSETQ. This CDR3 is 13 amino acids long. Written as DNA, the CDR3 is TGCGCCAGCAGCCAGGACAGGGGCCGGGGCTACACCTTC. Amino acids: CASSQDRGRGYTF.

V gene TRBV5-5 combines with J gene TRBJ1-2; 8 bases are a match to TRBD1. Germline loops: CDR1 SGHKS, CDR2 YYEKEE (reference sequence). With V trimmed by 4 bases and J by 2 bases, 4 bases remained unmatched. The CDR3 covers 14 residues. This CDR3 reads CASSGRTGNYGYTF. The CDR3 DNA is TGTGCCAGCAGCGGAAGGACAGGGAACTATGGCTACACCTTC.

The rearrangement uses TRBV13 and TRBJ2-7, with TRBD2 matching over 10 bases. CDR3 length equals 15 residues. Germline V gene lookup returns CDR1 PRHDT and CDR2 FYEKMQ (reference sequence). J gave up 7 bases and V 4 bases, and 10 bases lay outside the gene matches. This CDR3 reads CASSYERGGQEEQYF. The CDR3 coding sequence is TGTGCCAGCAGCTATGAGCGGGGGGGCCAGGAGGAGCAGTACTTC. Complete variable domain (other parts from reference TRBV13 and TRBJ2-7): AAGVIQSPRHLIKEKRETATLKCYPIPRHDTVYWYQQGPGQDPQFLISFYEKMQSDKGSIPDRFSAQQFSDYHSELNMSSLELGDSALYFCASSYERGGQEEQYFGPGTRLTVT.

The chain uses TRBV2 and TRBJ1-5; D is undetermined. Looked up from germline, CDR1 is SNHLY and CDR2 is FYNNEI. CDR3 size: 14 residues. Trimming removed 2 bases at V and 11 bases at J, with 16 bases between. The CDR3 sequence is CASSELLLSRSQHF. CDR3 sequence (DNA): TGTGCCAGCAGTGAATTGCTCCTATCCCGGTCCCAGCATTTT.

The chain couples TRBV30 to TRBJ1-2, with D uncertain. The germline V gene has CDR1 GTSNPN and CDR2 SVGIG (reference sequence). The CDR3 sequence is 11 residues long. V was cut by 1 base and J by 8 bases, with 8 bases left in between. CDR3 sequence: CAWSGSKGYTF. CDR3 nucleotides: TGTGCCTGGAGTGGGAGTAAAGGCTACACCTTC. The whole variable domain, filled in from reference TRBV30 and TRBJ1-2, reads SQTIHQWPATLVQPVGSPLSLECTVEGTSNPNLYWYRQAAGRGLQLLFYSVGIGQISSEVPQNLSASRPQDRQFILSSKKLLLSDSGFYLCAWSGSKGYTFGSGTRLTVV.

This sequence joins TRBV6-6 and TRBJ1-4; D possibly corresponds to TRBD1 (5 bases). There are 15 residues in the CDR3. Deletions cut 7 bases from V and 0 bases from J, with 12 bases between. Per germline, CDR1 MNHNY and CDR2 SVGAGI (reference sequence). CDR3 nucleotide sequence: TGTGCCAGCACCCAGGGCCCTGCAACTAATGAAAAACTGTTTTTT. Its translation: CASTQGPATNEKLFF.

The V gene is TRBV3-1 (or the pseudogene TRBV3-2), the J gene TRBJ1-4; 8 bases align to TRBD1. The length of the CDR3 is 18 residues. V gave up 0 bases and J gave up 5 bases; unmatched junction bases: 11. The V gene's germline CDR1 is LGHDT and CDR2 YNNKEL (reference sequence). The CDR3: CASSQEILGGQGNEKLFF. Here the CDR3 DNA reads TGTGCCAGCAGCCAAGAGATTTTAGGTGGACAGGGAAATGAAAAACTGTTTTTT.

This clone was seen a single time. The chain is built from TRBV6-2 or TRBV6-3 and TRBJ2-2; maybe TRBD1 (6 bases). Germline V gene sequence: CDR1 MNHEY, CDR2 SVGEGT. V lost 4 bases, J lost 8 bases, and 14 bases lay in between. The CDR3 contains 14 residues. CDR3 sequence (DNA): TGTGCCAGCAGTTCGACTCAGGGGATTGGGGAGCTGTTTTTT. Its protein is CASSSTQGIGELFF.

This clone was observed once. The V call is TRBV12-5, the J call TRBJ1-1; 7 positions match TRBD1. The CDR3 covers 15 residues. Germline V gene sequence: CDR1 LGHNT, CDR2 FRNRAP. Unmatched junction bases numbered 9, after V lost 4 bases and J lost 4 bases. The DNA for the CDR3 is TGTGCTAGTGGTTCTCCGACAGGGTGGAGCACTGAAGCTTTCTTT. Amino acid sequence: CASGSPTGWSTEAFF.

The chain carries TRBV7-3 and TRBJ2-7, with D possibly matching TRBD1 (5 bases). The CDR3 consists of 13 residues. Per the germline V gene, CDR1 is SGHTA and CDR2 is FQGTGA. Between the trimmed V and J ends, which lost 3 bases and 3 bases, there was a span of 9 bases. The CDR3 sequence: CASSFDRHYEQYF. DNA of the CDR3: TGTGCCAGCAGCTTCGACAGACACTACGAGCAGTACTTC.

This chain connects TRBV27 to TRBJ1-6, with D possibly being TRBD1 (5 bases). Trimming pared 3 bases from V and 6 bases from J, leaving 9 bases between. Per the germline V gene, CDR1 is MNHEY and CDR2 is SMNVEV (reference sequence). This CDR3 is built from 14 residues. CDR3 sequence reads: CASSLSQGNSPLHF. CDR3 nucleotide sequence: TGTGCCAGCAGTTTGTCTCAGGGTAATTCACCCCTCCACTTT.

The chain links TRBV2 to TRBJ1-2, with 12 bases that match TRBD1. CDR1 and CDR2 from the germline V gene are SNHLY and FYNNEI. The CDR3 covers 14 residues. The trim removed 3 bases at V and 8 bases at J, leaving 4 bases unmatched. CDR3 loop: CASSDRDRGRGYTF. For the CDR3, the DNA is TGTGCCAGCAGTGATCGGGACAGGGGGCGAGGCTACACCTTC.

V is TRBV4-1 and J is TRBJ1-4; 7 nucleotides match TRBD1. The V gene end was trimmed by 0 bases and the J gene end by 10 bases; junction bases not matched to a gene: 11. CDR1 and CDR2 (germline): MGHRA, YSYEKL. The CDR3 sequence is 16 residues long. The CDR3 region is CASSQDVIQGLGKLFF. The CDR3 nucleotides are TGCGCCAGCAGCCAAGATGTAATACAGGGGCTGGGAAAACTGTTTTTT.

This chain connects TRBV11-3 to TRBJ1-1; no clear D. Germline loops: CDR1 SGHNT, CDR2 YENEEA. The CDR3 length is 15 residues. Trimming stripped 5 bases from V and 0 bases from J, with 13 bases between. The CDR3 sequence: CASSPEDSVNTEAFF. CDR3 nucleotides: TGTGCCAGCAGCCCAGAAGACTCAGTGAACACTGAAGCTTTCTTT.

This clone was found a few times. The chain employs TRBV6-1 and TRBJ2-7, with D possibly matching TRBD2 (6 bases). Per the germline V gene, CDR1 is MNHNS and CDR2 is SASEGT. This CDR3 is built from 15 residues. Between the trimmed V and J ends, which lost 1 base and 4 bases, there was a span of 14 bases. The CDR3 DNA sequence: TGTGCCAGCAGTGAAGTGAGCGGGTTAAGGTACGAGCAGTACTTC. Protein product: CASSEVSGLRYEQYF.